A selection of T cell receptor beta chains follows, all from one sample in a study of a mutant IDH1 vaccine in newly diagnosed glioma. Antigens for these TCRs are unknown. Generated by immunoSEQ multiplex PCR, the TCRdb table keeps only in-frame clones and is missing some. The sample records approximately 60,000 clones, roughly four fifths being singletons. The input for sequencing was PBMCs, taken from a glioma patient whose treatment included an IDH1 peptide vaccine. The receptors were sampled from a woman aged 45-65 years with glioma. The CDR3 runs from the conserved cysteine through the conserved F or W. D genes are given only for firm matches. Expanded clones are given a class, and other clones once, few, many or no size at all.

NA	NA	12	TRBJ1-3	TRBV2	CACLSSGNTIYF	TGTGCCTGCCTCAGCTCTGGAAACACCATATATTTT
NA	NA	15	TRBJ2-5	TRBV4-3	CASSLNTGLPTTQYF	TGCGCCAGCAGCCTAAATACGGGACTGCCCACGACCCAGTACTTC
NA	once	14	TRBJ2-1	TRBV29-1	CSVLSGAAGNEQFF	TGCAGCGTTCTTTCAGGGGCGGCGGGCAATGAGCAGTTCTTC
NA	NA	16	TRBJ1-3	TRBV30	CAWSVGHTTSGNTIYF	TGTGCCTGGAGTGTAGGCCACACCACGTCGGGAAACACCATATATTTT
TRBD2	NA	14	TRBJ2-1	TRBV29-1	CSYVRGGVNNEQFF	TGCAGCTACGTTCGGGGGGGCGTAAACAATGAGCAGTTCTTC
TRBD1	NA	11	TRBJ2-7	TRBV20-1	CSGRTGSKQYF	TGCAGTGGCCGGACAGGGTCTAAGCAGTACTTC
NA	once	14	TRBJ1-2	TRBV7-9	CASSPLGGGNGYTF	TGTGCCAGCAGCCCCCTTGGGGGCGGGAATGGCTACACCTTC
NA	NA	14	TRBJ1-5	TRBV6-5	CASQVAGGNQPQHF	TGTGCCAGCCAAGTAGCAGGGGGCAATCAGCCCCAGCATTTT
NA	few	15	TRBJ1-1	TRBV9	CASSVGGGANTEAFF	TGTGCCAGCAGCGTAGGTGGAGGGGCGAACACTGAAGCTTTCTTT
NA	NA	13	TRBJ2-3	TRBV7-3	CASSRVNADTQYF	TGTGCCAGCAGTAGGGTGAACGCAGATACGCAGTATTTT